The 26 T cell receptor beta chains in this list originate from one sample, sequenced in a study of Graves' ophthalmopathy and Graves' hyperthyroidism. As the template, RNA transcripts were used to amplify TCR beta CDR3 regions. An opening RT-PCR round employed HTBI primers and preceded a second-round multiplex PCR. TCRdb fed the multiplex PCR reads into MiXCR, producing one record per CDR3 protein. The table includes approximately 700,000 distinct CDR3 sequences, 35% to 50% detected once. Sequenced material: peripheral blood. These receptors originate from an adult man with Graves' ophthalmopathy.

Notes on this clonotype: At one end the junction does not follow the germline gene, possibly because of a read error. The chain links TRBV10-3 to TRBJ2-5; D assignment may be TRBD1 or TRBD2 (6 bases each). This CDR3 is built from 16 residues. CDR1 and CDR2 (germline): ENHRY, SYGVKD. The chain's CDR3 is CASSYSGAQYQETQYF. The CDR3 nucleotides read TGTGCCAGCAGTTACTCGGGGGCCCAGTACCAAGAGACCCAGTACTTC.

This clonotype was counted ten times or more. The junction differs from germline at one of its ends, possibly a read error. This chain joins TRBV7-7 and TRBJ1-2; TRBD1 might be the D (5 bases). The CDR3 extends over 15 amino acids. Germline CDR1 SSHAT, CDR2 FNYEAQ (reference sequence). The CDR3 region has the DNA TGTGCCAGCAGCTCACCCAGGGCGATGAACTGTGGCTACACCTTC. It yields the protein CASSSPRAMNCGYTF.

With respect to this clonotype: This clone may be a read error of a much larger clone one base away. V gene TRBV7-2 combines with J gene TRBJ1-2, with D tentatively TRBD1 (6 bases). Looked up from germline, CDR1 is SGHTA and CDR2 is FQGNSA. CDR3 length equals 15 residues. The CDR3 here is CASSAIRGRDYGCTF. CDR3 nucleotides: TGTGCCAGCAGCGCGATCAGGGGACGGGACTATGGCTGCACCTTC.

This clonotype was detected ten times or more. The chain recombines TRBV19 with TRBJ1-5, with a possible D match to TRBD1 (5 bases). The length of the CDR3 is 16 residues. CDR1 and CDR2 (germline): LNHDA, SQIVND (reference sequence). Trimming took 3 bases from V and 1 from J, leaving 13 bases between them. The CDR3 protein is CASSMVLTVSNQPQHF. The DNA for the CDR3 is TGTGCCAGTAGTATGGTTCTGACAGTGAGCAATCAGCCCCAGCATTTT.

This clonotype was found a few times. V is TRBV7-9 and J is TRBJ2-5; 12 nucleotides line up with TRBD2. The CDR3 totals 17 residues. CDR1 is SEHNR and CDR2 is FQNEAQ in the germline V gene (reference sequence). V dropped 5 bases and J dropped 2; count of bases not matched to a gene: 9. CDR3 bases: TGTGCCAGCAGCCAAGGCTCACTAGCGGGAGGACAAGAGACCCAGTACTTC. The encoded protein is CASSQGSLAGGQETQYF.

The table lists this clonotype with a few counts. The chain recombines TRBV2 with TRBJ2-5; D is unresolved. The CDR3 sequence is 13 residues long. With 6 bases removed from V and 9 bases from J, the gap between germline ends came to 17 bases. CDR1 and CDR2 (germline): SNHLY, FYNNEI. The CDR3 loop reads CASSEVSGSAQYF. The CDR3, as DNA: TGTGCCAGCAGCGAGGTTTCGGGCTCGGCCCAGTACTTC.

On this clonotype: A read error may produce the germline difference seen at one junction end. The gene calls are TRBV25-1 and TRBJ2-5; 7 bases align to TRBD1. This CDR3 comprises 15 residues. In germline, CDR1 is MGHDK, CDR2 SYGVNS. CDR3 region: CTSRDRVGRQETQYF. The CDR3 nucleotides are TGTACCAGCAGAGACAGGGTCGGGCGACAAGAGACCCAGTACTTC.

At least ten counts were recorded for this clonotype. The chain joins TRBV29-1 to TRBJ2-5; 8 bases are shared with TRBD1. In germline, CDR1 is SQVTM, CDR2 ANQGSEA. V dropped 7 bases and J dropped 2; count of bases not matched to a gene: 15. The CDR3 loop spans 16 amino acids. CDR3 bases: TGCAGCGCCCAAGGCGGGACAGGAGGGAGGCAAGAGACCCAGTACTTC. It encodes CSAQGGTGGRQETQYF.

This clonotype occurred many times. One end of the junction fails to match germline, which may point to a read error. The chain joins TRBV24-1 to TRBJ1-5; D gene unclear. CDR1 and CDR2 from the germline V gene are KGHDR and SFDVKD. The CDR3 has 11 amino acids. The CDR3 here is CASSENQPQHF. In DNA form, the CDR3 reads TGTGCCAGCAGTGAGAATCAGCCCCAGCATTTT.

This clonotype was seen at least ten times. This rearrangement joins TRBV20-1 to TRBJ1-5, with 12 positions matching TRBD1. Germline V gene sequence: CDR1 DFQATT, CDR2 SNEGSKA (reference sequence). V shed 6 bases and J 7 bases; nucleotides not matched to a gene: 13. The CDR3 covers 16 residues. CDR3 sequence reads: CSAEPGQGADRQPQHF. CDR3 nucleotide sequence: TGCAGTGCAGAACCGGGACAGGGGGCGGACCGACAGCCCCAGCATTTT.

The genes are TRBV7-2 and TRBJ2-7, with D unresolved. The CDR3 is 14 residues long. CDR1 SGHTA and CDR2 FQGNSA come from the germline V gene. Trimming took off 1 base at V and 7 bases at J, with 14 bases between the two ends. The CDR3 reads CASSLEVRGWEQYF. CDR3 coding DNA: TGTGCCAGCAGCTTAGAGGTACGCGGTTGGGAGCAGTACTTC. Supplemented by reference TRBV7-2 and TRBJ2-7, the full variable domain reads GAGVSQSPSNKVTEKGKDVELRCDPISGHTALYWYRQSLGQGLEFLIYFQGNSAPDKSGLPSDRFSAERTGGSVSTLTIQRTQQEDSAVYLCASSLEVRGWEQYFGPGTRLTVT.

This clonotype has ten or more counts. This chain joins TRBV24-1 and TRBJ1-3; no firm D call. The CDR3 length is 13 residues. Germline V lookup: CDR1 KGHDR, CDR2 SFDVKD. V shed 5 bases and J shed 1 base, with 5 bases lying between them. The CDR3 sequence: CATSGGSGNTIYF. Here the CDR3 DNA reads TGTGCCACCAGTGGGGGATCTGGAAACACCATATATTTT.

This clonotype came up many times. The V call is TRBV7-2, the J call TRBJ2-7; TRBD1 aligns across 7 bases. The CDR3 covers 16 residues. Trimming took 3 bases from V and 2 from J; bases not matched to a gene: 10. Germline-derived CDR1 and CDR2 are SGHTA and FQGNSA. The CDR3 here is CASSFLVDRRTYEQYF. For the CDR3, the DNA is TGTGCCAGCAGCTTCCTCGTGGACAGGCGAACCTACGAGCAGTACTTC.

The chain combines TRBV10-3 with TRBJ2-5; TRBD2 is a possible D gene (6 bases). This CDR3 is 13 amino acids long. Germline assignment: CDR1 ENHRY and CDR2 SYGVKD. Trimming cost V 4 bases and J 5 bases, with 11 bases left between them. In DNA form, the CDR3 reads TGTGCCATCAGTGTGGCGGGGAGGGAGACCCAGTACTTC. This encodes CAISVAGRETQYF.

V gene TRBV29-1 combines with J gene TRBJ2-7, with D possibly called TRBD1 or TRBD2 (6 bases each). V dropped 5 bases and J dropped 7 bases, with 12 bases sitting between them. This CDR3 comprises 11 residues. Germline V gene lookup returns CDR1 SQVTM and CDR2 ANQGSEA. The CDR3 loop is CSVMGAGEQYF. The CDR3 region has the DNA TGCAGCGTTATGGGGGCGGGGGAGCAGTACTTC.

This rearrangement joins TRBV20-1 to TRBJ2-3; no clear D. In germline, CDR1 is DFQATT, CDR2 SNEGSKA (reference sequence). The CDR3 is made up of 13 amino acids. V was cut by 0 bases and J by 1 base, with 5 bases left in between. In nucleotides, the CDR3 is TGCAGTGCTAGAGAAGGCGGCACAGATACGCAGTATTTT. Translation gives CSAREGGTDTQYF.

The chain employs TRBV5-5 and TRBJ1-6, with 8 bases identical to TRBD1. The germline V gene encodes CDR1 SGHKS and CDR2 YYEKEE (reference sequence). V lost 4 bases, J lost 9 bases, and 12 bases stayed unmatched. The CDR3 has 16 residues. CDR3 bases: TGTGCCAGCAGCGACGGGACAGGAGGATTGGGTTCACCCCTCCACTTT. Translated: CASSDGTGGLGSPLHF.

This clonotype was recorded a few times. The chain links TRBV12-3 or TRBV12-4 to TRBJ2-7; the match to TRBD1 covers 7 bases. The junction had 8 bases not matched to a gene; V was cut back by 5 bases and J by 4 bases. The length of the CDR3 is 14 residues. CDR3 nucleotide sequence: TGTGCCAGCAGTACTCTCAGGGGGAAGTACGAGCAGTACTTC. Its translation is CASSTLRGKYEQYF.

This rearrangement joins TRBV6-1 to TRBJ2-7; 10 bases align to TRBD1. Germline V lookup: CDR1 MNHNS, CDR2 SASEGT. The junction had 9 bases not matched to a gene; V was cut back by 5 bases and J by 5 bases. The length of the CDR3 is 15 residues. The chain's CDR3 is CASSSPGTGVDEQYF. The CDR3 DNA sequence: TGTGCCAGCAGTTCACCGGGGACAGGGGTCGACGAGCAGTACTTC.

This clonotype has a count of ten or more. V is TRBV2 and J is TRBJ2-7; D call uncertain. CDR3 length: 15 amino acids. With 2 bases removed from V and 2 bases from J, the gap between germline ends came to 13 bases. CDR1 SNHLY and CDR2 FYNNEI come from the germline V gene. The CDR3 loop is CASSESFAATYEQYF. DNA for the CDR3: TGTGCCAGCAGTGAATCTTTCGCAGCCACCTACGAGCAGTACTTC.

This clonotype was seen a few times. The V gene is TRBV2, the J gene TRBJ2-7; no definite D call. Germline V gene data show CDR1 as SNHLY and CDR2 as FYNNEI. Deletions cut 4 bases from V and 5 bases from J, with 15 bases between. The CDR3 has 14 residues. CDR3 region: CASSVAVPSDEQYF. The CDR3 DNA reads as TGTGCCAGCAGTGTTGCCGTCCCCTCTGACGAGCAGTACTTC.

Of note for this clonotype: Possible read error: a much larger clone is one base away. The V call is TRBV20-1, the J call TRBJ2-7; D not certain. This CDR3 contains 12 residues. From germline, CDR1 is DFQATT and CDR2 SNEGSKA (reference sequence). The CDR3 sequence is CSVLTASYEQCF. The CDR3, as DNA: TGCAGCGTCCTGACCGCCTCCTACGAGCAGTGCTTC.

The chain has TRBV4-3 and TRBJ1-5, with D tentatively TRBD1 (5 bases). Germline lookup yields CDR1 LGHNA and CDR2 YSLEER. V was pared by 4 bases and J by 6 bases, with 19 bases between. The CDR3 spans 16 residues. This chain's CDR3 is CASSPSSREGGQPQHF. For the CDR3, the DNA is TGCGCCAGCAGCCCATCGAGCAGGGAAGGCGGTCAGCCCCAGCATTTT.

V and J are TRBV5-1 and TRBJ2-3; 10 positions match TRBD1. The V segment lost 0 bases and the J segment 6 bases; nucleotides outside the gene matches: 13. The CDR3 totals 18 residues. Germline assignment: CDR1 SGHRS and CDR2 YFSETQ. The CDR3 loop is CASSLVPGTGAATDTQYF. In nucleotides, the CDR3 is TGCGCCAGCAGCTTGGTCCCCGGGACAGGGGCCGCTACGGATACGCAGTATTTT.

The rearrangement joins TRBV25-1 to TRBJ2-2; 10 nucleotides agree with TRBD2. Germline values: CDR1 MGHDK, CDR2 SYGVNS. The CDR3 runs to 13 residues. V was pared by 11 bases and J by 1 base, with 1 base of the junction left unmatched. CDR3: CAGLAENTGELFF. The CDR3, as DNA: TGTGCCGGACTAGCGGAGAACACCGGGGAGCTGTTTTTT.

This clonotype was detected once. The chain carries TRBV11-2 and TRBJ2-5; 8 positions match TRBD2. The CDR3 length is 16 residues. V gave up 1 base and J gave up 5 bases; unmatched junction bases: 9. Germline V gene sequence: CDR1 SGHAT, CDR2 FQNNGV. DNA of the CDR3: TGTGCCAGCAGCTTAGGAGCCGGGGGGGGCACGGAGACCCAGTACTTC. Translated, it gives CASSLGAGGGTETQYF. The full variable domain, completed using reference TRBV11-2 and TRBJ2-5, is EAGVAQSPRYKIIEKRQSVAFWCNPISGHATLYWYQQILGQGPKLLIQFQNNGVVDDSQLPKDRFSAERLKGVDSTLKIQPAKLEDSAVYLCASSLGAGGGTETQYFGPGTRLLVL.